This T cell receptor (beta chain) was retrieved from a study of blood T cell repertoires in COVID-19. As for the study in general: Material from acute and convalescent COVID-19 was sourced from the United States, Italy and Spain.

All enrollees were roughly 18 to 89 years old and from 20 to 25 US areas. The protocol was immunoSEQ multiplex PCR, while the TCRdb copy is restricted to in-frame clones and leaves out a portion. The table lists fewer than 500,000 clones, more than 75% of them singletons. CDR3 size: 14 residues. The V gene lost 4 bases and the J gene lost 7 bases, with 12 bases spanning the gap. Germline-derived CDR1 and CDR2 are KGHDR and SFDVKD. The sample taken for sequencing was PBMCs or T cells enriched from blood (not recorded which). The chain employs TRBV24-1 and TRBJ2-2, with TRBD2 as a possible D gene (5 bases). The TCR comes from a man aged 25-45 years who had recovered from COVID-19. In DNA, the CDR3 is TGTGCCACCAGTGACTCCCGACGGGGCGGGGAGCTGTTTTTT. It specifies CATSDSRRGGELFF.